A selection of T cell receptor beta chains follows, all from one sample in a study of response to subunit inactivated influenza vaccine. TCRdb redid the calling of the RT-PCR reads with MiXCR, one entry per CDR3 protein. The sample records around 650,000 distinct CDR3 sequences, 15% to 19% being singletons. The source was PBMCs from blood, collected about 12 days after vaccination. The receptors stem from a man over 45 who received an inactivated influenza vaccine. The CDR3 runs from the conserved cysteine through the conserved F or W. Each record gives: V gene, D gene, J gene, clone size, CDR3 DNA, CDR3 protein. A D gene is named only where the DNA matches it firmly. Size tells how often a clone was seen (once, few, many) or the class of an expanded clone, and some rows leave it out.

>TRBV20-1|TRBD1|TRBJ1-4|-
TGCAGTGCTCTTTCCGGGACAGGGTGGGAAAAACTGTTTTTT
CSALSGTGWEKLFF
>TRBV20-1|-|TRBJ1-2|-
TGCAGTGTCTTGGCTGGGGGCTACACCTTC
CSVLAGGYTF
>TRBV15|-|TRBJ2-3|-
TGTGCCACCAGCAGGGCGTTGGGGGCAGATACGCAGTATTTT
CATSRALGADTQYF
>TRBV28|-|TRBJ2-3|-
TGTGCCAGCAGTTCCCTGAGACTAGTCACAGATACGCAGTATTTT
CASSSLRLVTDTQYF
>TRBV27|TRBD2|TRBJ2-5|-
TGTGCCAGCAGTTTACTTCGAGCGGGGGGGCCGGAGACCCAGTACTTC
CASSLLRAGGPETQYF
>TRBV6-2/TRBV6-3|TRBD1|TRBJ2-7|-
TGTGCCAGCAGTAACTGGACAGGGTGGGCCTACGAGCAGTACTTC
CASSNWTGWAYEQYF
>TRBV20-1|-|TRBJ1-6|-
TGCAGTGCTAGAGCTCACGTTATCGAGTCACCCCTCCACTTT
CSARAHVIESPLHF
>TRBV25-1|TRBD2|TRBJ2-5|-
TGTGCCAGCAGCGCGGGAGGGACTAGCGGGAGCTCAGAGACCCAGTACTTC
CASSAGGTSGSSETQYF
>TRBV7-8|TRBD2|TRBJ2-3|-
TGTGCCAGCAGCTTATTGCGGGAGCGCACAGATACGCAGTATTTT
CASSLLRERTDTQYF
>TRBV6-2/TRBV6-3|-|TRBJ2-7|few
TGTGCCAGCAGTTCTCCGACGGGACTTCCTTACGAGCAGTACTTC
CASSSPTGLPYEQYF
>TRBV29-1|TRBD2|TRBJ2-7|-
TGCAGCGTTGAAACGGGAGGCCTCTCCTACGAGCAGTACTTC
CSVETGGLSYEQYF
>TRBV20-1|TRBD2|TRBJ2-5|-
TGCAGTGCTAGAGGTAGCGGGATTCTTGGTATGGAGACCCAGTACTTC
CSARGSGILGMETQYF
>TRBV9|-|TRBJ2-3|few
TGTGCCAGCAGCGTAGGATTCACAGATACGCAGTATTTT
CASSVGFTDTQYF
>TRBV3-1|-|TRBJ1-1|many
TGTGCCAGCAGCACAACTGACAGGCCTCGCACTGAAGCTTTCTTT
CASSTTDRPRTEAFF
>TRBV4-1|-|TRBJ2-7|-
TGCGCCAGCAGCCAAGTTTCTAATTACGAGCAGTACTTC
CASSQVSNYEQYF
>TRBV24-1|-|TRBJ1-5|-
TGTGCCACCAGTGTTCAGGGCAATCAGCCCCAGCATTTT
CATSVQGNQPQHF
>TRBV7-9|TRBD2|TRBJ2-1|few
TGTGCCAGCAGCTTAGAGCGGGGGTTCGGATGGGAGCAGTTCTTC
CASSLERGFGWEQFF
>TRBV4-1|TRBD1|TRBJ2-2|-
TGCGCCAGCAGCCGCGTTACAGGGGGATCCGGGGAGCTGTTTTTT
CASSRVTGGSGELFF
>TRBV14|TRBD2|TRBJ2-5|few
TGTGCCAGCAGCCAATTTACTAGCGGGAGCCCCTTCCATTACCAGTACTTC
CASSQFTSGSPFHYQYF
>TRBV29-1|-|TRBJ2-7|few
TGCAGCGGTGCGACAGACTCCTACGAGCAGTACTTC
CSGATDSYEQYF
>TRBV7-9|TRBD1|TRBJ1-2|few
TGTGCCAGCAGCTTACCGGACAGGGTCAACTATGGCTACACCTTC
CASSLPDRVNYGYTF
>TRBV29-1|-|TRBJ1-1|-
TGCAGCGTTGAGGGCAGGCTTCGGGATGAAGCTTTCTTT
CSVEGRLRDEAFF
>TRBV20-1|-|TRBJ2-2|-
TGCAGTGCTACCAGCGGCGAGGCCGGGGAGCTGTTTTTT
CSATSGEAGELFF
>TRBV2|TRBD2|TRBJ2-5|-
TGTGCCAGCAGAGCGGGGGGCGGGGAGACCCAGTACTTC
CASRAGGGETQYF
>TRBV24-1|-|TRBJ2-5|few
TGTGCCACCAGTGACCAGGGAGGTGAGACCCAGTACTTC
CATSDQGGETQYF
>TRBV20-1|TRBD1|TRBJ2-7|many
TGCAGTGCTAGAGTGACAGGGGAAAACGAGCAGTACTTC
CSARVTGENEQYF
>TRBV29-1|-|TRBJ2-2|few
TGCAGCGTGGGGCCGAGCGGAGCCCCCGCGAACACCGGGGAGCTGTTTTTT
CSVGPSGAPANTGELFF
>TRBV20-1|-|TRBJ2-7|-
TGCAGTGCTAGCCGCCTAGAGGGTATCCACGAGCAGTACTTC
CSASRLEGIHEQYF
>TRBV28|-|TRBJ1-5|-
TGTGCCAGCAGACCCTTCGGCAGTGGCAATCAGCCCCAGCATTTT
CASRPFGSGNQPQHF